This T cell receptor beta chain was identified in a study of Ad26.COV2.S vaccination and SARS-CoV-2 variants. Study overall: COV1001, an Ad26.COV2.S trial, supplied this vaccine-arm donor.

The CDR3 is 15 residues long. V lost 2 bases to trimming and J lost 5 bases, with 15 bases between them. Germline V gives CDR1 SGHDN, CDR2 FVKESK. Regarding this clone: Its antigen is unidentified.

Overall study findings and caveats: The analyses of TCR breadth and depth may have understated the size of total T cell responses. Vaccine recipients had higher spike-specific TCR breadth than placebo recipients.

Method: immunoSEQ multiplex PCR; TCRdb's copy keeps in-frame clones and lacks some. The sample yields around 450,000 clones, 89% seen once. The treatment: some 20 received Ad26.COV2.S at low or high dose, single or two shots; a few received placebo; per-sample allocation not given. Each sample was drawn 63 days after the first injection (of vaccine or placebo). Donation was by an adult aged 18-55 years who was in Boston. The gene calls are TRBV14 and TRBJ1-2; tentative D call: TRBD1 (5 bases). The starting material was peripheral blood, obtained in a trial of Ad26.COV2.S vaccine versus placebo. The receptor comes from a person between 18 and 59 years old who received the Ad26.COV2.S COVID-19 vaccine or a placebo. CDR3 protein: CASSQIGAAFYGYTF. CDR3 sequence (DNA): TGTGCCAGCAGCCAAATCGGGGCAGCTTTTTATGGCTACACCTTC.